This T cell receptor (beta chain) was observed in a study of low-dose radiotherapy and immunotherapy resistance in tumors. Across the whole study: Patients received 300 mg of oral aspirin each day across four cycles, commencing on cycle 1 day 1. Primers targeting TRAV and TRBV primed first-strand cDNA, covering alpha and beta chains.

Over roughly 19 PCR cycles, TCRs were amplified from a constant-region primer and V-primer adapter. TCRdb re-called the reads through MiXCR, storing one row per CDR3 protein. The sample has roughly 50,000 distinct CDR3 sequences; roughly 31% are singletons. Time point reported: after trial treatment. This sample's treatment: LDRT plus nivolumab, ipilimumab, low-dose cyclophosphamide and aspirin (RACIN trial). Trimming took 0 bases from V and 3 from J, leaving 12 bases between them. Germline CDR1 reads LNHNV; CDR2 reads YYDKDF (reference sequence). The CDR3 is 16 amino acids. This clonotype was observed at least ten times.

The source is a male donor with rectosigmoid adenocarcinoma. Sequencing was performed on PBMCs, taken after low-dose radiotherapy plus immunotherapy. The chain links TRBV15 to TRBJ2-1; maybe TRBD2 (6 bases). CDR3 DNA sequence: TGTGCCACCAGCAGAGATCGAGACGGGGGCTACAATGAGCAGTTCTTC. It translates to CATSRDRDGGYNEQFF.